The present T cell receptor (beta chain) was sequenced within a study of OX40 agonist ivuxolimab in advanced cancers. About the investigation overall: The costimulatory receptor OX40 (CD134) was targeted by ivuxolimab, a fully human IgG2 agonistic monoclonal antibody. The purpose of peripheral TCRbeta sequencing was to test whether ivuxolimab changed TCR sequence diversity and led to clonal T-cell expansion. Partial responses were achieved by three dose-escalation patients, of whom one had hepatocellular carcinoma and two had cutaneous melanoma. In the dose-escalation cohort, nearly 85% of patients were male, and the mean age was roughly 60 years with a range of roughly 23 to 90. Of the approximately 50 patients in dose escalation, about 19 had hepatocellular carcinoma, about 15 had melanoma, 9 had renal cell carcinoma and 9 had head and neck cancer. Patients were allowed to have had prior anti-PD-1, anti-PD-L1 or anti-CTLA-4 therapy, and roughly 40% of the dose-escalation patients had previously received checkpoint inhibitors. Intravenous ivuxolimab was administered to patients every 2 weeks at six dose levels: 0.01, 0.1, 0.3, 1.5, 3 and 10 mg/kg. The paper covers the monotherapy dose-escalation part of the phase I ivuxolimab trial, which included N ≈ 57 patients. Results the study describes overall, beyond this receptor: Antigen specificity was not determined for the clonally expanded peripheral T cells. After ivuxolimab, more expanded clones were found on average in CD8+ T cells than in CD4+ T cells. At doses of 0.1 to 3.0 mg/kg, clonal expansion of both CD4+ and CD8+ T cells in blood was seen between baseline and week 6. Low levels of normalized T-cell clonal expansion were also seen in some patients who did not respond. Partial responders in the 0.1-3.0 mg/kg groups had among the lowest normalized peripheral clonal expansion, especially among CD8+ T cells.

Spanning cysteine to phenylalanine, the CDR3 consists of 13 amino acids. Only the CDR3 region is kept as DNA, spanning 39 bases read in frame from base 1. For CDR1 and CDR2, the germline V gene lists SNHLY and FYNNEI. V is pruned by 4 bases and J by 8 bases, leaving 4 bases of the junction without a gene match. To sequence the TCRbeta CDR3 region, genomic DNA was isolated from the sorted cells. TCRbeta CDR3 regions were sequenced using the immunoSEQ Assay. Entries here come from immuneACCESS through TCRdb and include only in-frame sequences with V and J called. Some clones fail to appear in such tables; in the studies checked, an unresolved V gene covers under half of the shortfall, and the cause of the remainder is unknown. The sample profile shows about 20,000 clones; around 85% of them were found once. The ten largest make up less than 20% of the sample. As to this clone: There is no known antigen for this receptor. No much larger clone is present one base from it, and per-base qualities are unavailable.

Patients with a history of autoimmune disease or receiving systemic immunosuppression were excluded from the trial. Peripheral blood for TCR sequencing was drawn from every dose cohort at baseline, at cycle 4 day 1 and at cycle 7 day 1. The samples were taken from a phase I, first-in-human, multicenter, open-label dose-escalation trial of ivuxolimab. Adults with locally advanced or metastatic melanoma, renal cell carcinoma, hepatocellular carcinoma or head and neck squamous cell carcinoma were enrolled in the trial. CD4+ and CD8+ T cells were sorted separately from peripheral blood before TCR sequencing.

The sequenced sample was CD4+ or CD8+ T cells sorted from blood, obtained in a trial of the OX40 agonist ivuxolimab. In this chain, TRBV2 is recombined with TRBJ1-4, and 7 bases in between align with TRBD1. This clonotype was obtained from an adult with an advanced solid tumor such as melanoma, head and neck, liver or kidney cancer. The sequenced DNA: TGTGCCAGCAGTGTGGGACAGCGGGAAAAACTGTTTTTT. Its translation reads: CASSVGQREKLFF. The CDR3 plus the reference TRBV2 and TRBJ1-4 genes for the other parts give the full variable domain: EPEVTQTPSHQVTQMGQEVILRCVPISNHLYFYWYRQILGQKVEFLVSFYNNEISEKSEIFDDQFSVERPDGSNFTLKIRSTKLEDSAMYFCASSVGQREKLFFGSGTQLSVL.